This T cell receptor (beta chain) is from a study of T cell changes during pregnancy in multiple sclerosis. V dropped 7 bases and J dropped 5; count of bases not matched to a gene: 5. The CDR3 length is 12 residues. Germline values: CDR1 ENHRY, CDR2 SYGVKD. Profiling relied on immunoSEQ multiplex PCR, and the TCRdb table lists in-frame clones only, not all of them. Found here are 25,000 to 35,000 clones, approximately 89% of them singletons; the top ten hold less than 6%. The TCR sequence derives from a female donor with multiple sclerosis, enrolled in a pregnancy study. The sequenced sample was CD8+ T cells from peripheral blood mononuclear cells, obtained in the first trimester of pregnancy. The rearrangement links TRBV10-3 to TRBJ2-7; 7 positions match TRBD1. CDR3 bases: TGTGCCATCATGACAGGGACCCACGAGCAGTACTTC. Translation: CAIMTGTHEQYF.